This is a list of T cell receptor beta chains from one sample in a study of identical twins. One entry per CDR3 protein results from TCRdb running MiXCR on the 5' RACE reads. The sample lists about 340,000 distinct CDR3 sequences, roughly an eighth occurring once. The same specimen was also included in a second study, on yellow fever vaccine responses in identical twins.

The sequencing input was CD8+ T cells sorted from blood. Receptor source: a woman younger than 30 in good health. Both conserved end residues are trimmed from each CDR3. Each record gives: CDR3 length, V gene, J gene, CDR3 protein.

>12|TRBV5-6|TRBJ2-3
ASSLVASRDTQY
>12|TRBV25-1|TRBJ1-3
ASSEGNSGNTIY
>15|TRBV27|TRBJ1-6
ASSSPSKSGYNSPLH
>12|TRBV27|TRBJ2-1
ASSPPLTGGEQF
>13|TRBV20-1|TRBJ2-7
SGTSEEVTLNEQY
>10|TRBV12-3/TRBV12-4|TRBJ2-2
ASSSLGGELF
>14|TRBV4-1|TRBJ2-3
ASSQRALESLDTQY
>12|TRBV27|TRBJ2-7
ASSAQGLAREQY
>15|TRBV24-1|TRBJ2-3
ATSPAIFFTGADTQY
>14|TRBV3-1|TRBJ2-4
ASSPWEGATKNIQY